This TCR beta chain was retrieved from a study of T-cell memory formation after mild COVID-19 (TCRdb year 2021). In terms of the full investigation: TCR sequence clusters from the two donors were largely donor specific. In a couple of donors, T-cell clones that expanded and contracted after mild COVID-19 were tracked by sequencing TCRalpha and TCRbeta repertoires over time. Two young, previously healthy adult volunteers, one female and one male, were included in the cohort.

What the study reported, not specific to this receptor: Some responding clones were detected in pre-infection memory, which suggested that pre-existing cross-reactive memory T cells had joined the SARS-CoV-2 response. SARS-CoV-2 specificity of the second-wave clones peaking on day 37 was not confirmed. Contracting CD4+ clones were found mainly in CM and EM memory subsets, while CD8+ clones were enriched in EMRA. Only a couple of mild cases were covered by the study, and larger cohorts that include severe cases with pre-infection samples were considered necessary. Clones contracting from day 15 to 85 had balanced CD4/CD8 phenotypes, while a second wave expanding from day 15 to 37 was biased towards CD4+.

As for this clonotype: No cognate antigen has been identified for it. Per-base qualities were not stored, and no clone one base away is much larger.

Ficoll-Paque density gradient centrifugation was the method used to isolate PBMCs. V is clipped by 0 bases and J by 6 bases, and the sequence between their germline boundaries is 6 bases long. CDR3 length: 13 amino acids, cysteine to phenylalanine. Only CDR3 DNA remains: 39 bases, in frame from the first base. Reading the germline V gene gives CDR1 SGHAT and CDR2 FQNNGV. For sequencing, an Illumina NovaSeq 6000 was employed. cDNA libraries for TCRalpha and TCRbeta were prepared by 5'RACE using constant-segment primers, with sample barcodes and unique molecular identifiers added. RNA was extracted from every sample with Trizol reagent. Libraries were amplified in two PCR steps, with a second sample barcode and Illumina TruSeq adapters added in the second step. The libraries were sequenced on an Illumina NovaSeq using 2 x 150 bp paired-end reads. In the paper's pipeline: The reads were demultiplexed and collapsed into UMI-guided consensus sequences using migec v1.2.7. Using mixcr v2.1.11, UMI consensuses were aligned to TRA and TRB V and J templates and then assembled into clonotypes. A clonotype was counted as expanded or contracted only if both edgeR and NoisET called the change significant, with noise models trained on biological replicates. For edgeR calls, a false discovery rate-adjusted p below 0.01 and a log2 fold-change threshold of 1 were applied. As an exploratory analysis of dynamics, PCA with hierarchical clustering was applied to max-normalized trajectories of the 1000 most abundant clonotypes. Separately sequenced CD4+ and CD8+ repertoires were used to assign a CD4 or CD8 phenotype to each responding clone. Using fastp trimming at Q25 and MiXCR clonotype assembly, TCRdb reanalyzed the public sequencing data and kept in-frame beta chains. Entries are consolidated by CDR3 protein sequence, retaining the most common genes and DNA. What appears here as the V and J calls and clone size reflects TCRdb's work, not the paper's. In all, the sample holds over 400,000 distinct CDR3 sequences, and 20% to 30% of those were seen once. 13% of the sample rests with the top ten.

Sample: PBMCs or a T cell subset sorted from them (not recorded which). The sequence derives from an adult woman who had mild COVID-19 (a few samples of this study predate the infection). The sample titles of this study are shuffled in the database, so cell type and time point are left out; the donor was told from shared clones. The rearrangement joined TRBV11-2 to TRBJ2-1; no D gene call is confident. The encoded CDR3 is CASSLDLSNEQFF. The DNA is TGTGCCAGCAGCTTAGATCTTTCCAATGAGCAGTTCTTC.